What follows describes a single T cell receptor beta chain. Its antigen is undetermined. The sample comes from a study of CD8 T cells in ankylosing spondylitis. Study-level results: Ankylosing spondylitis blood appeared to be characterized by a TCR beta motif of eight highly homologous variants.

Libraries of TCR beta came from quantitative 5'-RACE with molecular barcodes. TCRdb ran MiXCR on the 5' RACE reads and lists one entry per CDR3 protein. The sample lists 200,000 to 300,000 distinct CDR3 sequences; roughly 8% were seen once. The ends lost 2 bases at V and 9 bases at J; junction bases unmatched: 10. The CDR3 totals 15 residues. Germline CDR1 and CDR2: SGHRS and YFSETQ. This receptor was taken from a female donor with ankylosing spondylitis or in good health (not recorded which). Sequenced input: blood, either unsorted or a sorted T cell fraction (not recorded which). The chain has TRBV5-1 and TRBJ2-1; 8 nucleotides line up with TRBD2. Here the CDR3 DNA reads TGCGCCAGCAGCTTAGGCCAGACTAGCGACGGTGAGCAGTTCTTC. This sequence encodes CASSLGQTSDGEQFF. Based on the CDR3 plus reference TRBV5-1 and TRBJ2-1, the full variable domain is KAGVTQTPRYLIKTRGQQVTLSCSPISGHRSVSWYQQTPGQGLQFLFEYFSETQRNKGNFPGRFSGRQFSNSRSEMNVSTLELGDSALYLCASSLGQTSDGEQFFGPGTRLTVL.